The TCR beta chain described here comes from a study (dated by TCRdb to 2016 to 2018). There are many counts of this clonotype. The target of this receptor is not known. Per-nucleotide qualities are absent, and no much larger clonotype sits a single base away. To prepare the library, RT-PCR was applied. TCRdb shows the sequencer as Illumina MiSeq. TCRdb passed the public sequencing reads through fastp at Q25 and MiXCR, retaining productive beta sequences. When rows share a CDR3 protein, they turn into one entry using the most common DNA and genes. The sample data list about 680,000 distinct CDR3 sequences, and 14% of these were observed just once. Roughly 3.9% of the sample lies in the top ten. V was cut back by 2 bases and J by 6 bases, leaving a gap of 13 bases between them. The CDR3 covers 14 residues, taking in both the cysteine and the phenylalanine. The kept DNA is CDR3 alone, 42 bases in frame from the first base. Taken from the germline V gene, the CDR1 and CDR2 loops are SGHTA and FQGTGA.

The TCR originated in a female donor in good health, serving as a healthy control. The chain links TRBV7-3 with TRBJ2-5; the best D guess is TRBD2, with 6 bases matching. Material: memory CD4+ T cells from blood. The DNA sequence is as follows: TGTGCCAGCAGCTTATCTGGGGACTCCAAGACCCAGTACTTC. This translates into CASSLSGDSKTQYF.